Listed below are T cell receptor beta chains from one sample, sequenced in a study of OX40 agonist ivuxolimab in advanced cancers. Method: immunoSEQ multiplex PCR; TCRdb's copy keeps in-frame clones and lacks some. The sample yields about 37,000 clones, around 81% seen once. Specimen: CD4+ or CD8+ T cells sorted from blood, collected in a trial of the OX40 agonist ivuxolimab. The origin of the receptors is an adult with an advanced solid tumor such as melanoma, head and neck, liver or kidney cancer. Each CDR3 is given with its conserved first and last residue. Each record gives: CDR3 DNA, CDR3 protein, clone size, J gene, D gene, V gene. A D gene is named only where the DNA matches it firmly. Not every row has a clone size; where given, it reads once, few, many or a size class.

TGTGCCAGTGGGACAGGTGGCCAGCCCCAGCATTTT,CASGTGGQPQHF,NA,TRBJ1-5,TRBD1,TRBV25-1
TGTGCCAGCAGCAACGCCGGACAAAACTATGGCTACACCTTC,CASSNAGQNYGYTF,NA,TRBJ1-2,NA,TRBV28
TGTGCCAGCAGCCGGGGCTTGAATCAGCCCCAGCATTTT,CASSRGLNQPQHF,NA,TRBJ1-5,NA,TRBV5-5
TGTGCCAGCACCCCACAGGGGGCCCTCTACGAGCAGTACTTC,CASTPQGALYEQYF,NA,TRBJ2-7,TRBD1,TRBV2
TGTGCCAGCAGTTTAGTGGGGCTAGCTAATGAAAAACTGTTTTTT,CASSLVGLANEKLFF,NA,TRBJ1-4,NA,TRBV27
TGTGCCAGCAGGGCCGGGGGGGGAAGGTCCGAGCAGTACTTC,CASRAGGGRSEQYF,NA,TRBJ2-7,TRBD2,TRBV7-9
TGTGCTAGCGCTCCCGGGACAGGGCATACCGGGGAGCTGTTTTTT,CASAPGTGHTGELFF,NA,TRBJ2-2,TRBD1,TRBV7-7
TGTGCCACCAACGGCGGCTACGAGCAGTACTTC,CATNGGYEQYF,NA,TRBJ2-7,NA,TRBV10-3
TGCAGCGTTCTCAGACAGGGTACTAATGAAAAACTGTTTTTT,CSVLRQGTNEKLFF,NA,TRBJ1-4,TRBD1,TRBV29-1
TGCGCCAGCAGCTATACAGGGGAGGGGAGAGAGACCCAGTACTTC,CASSYTGEGRETQYF,NA,TRBJ2-5,NA,TRBV4-1
TGCAGCGGCAAACTAGCGGGAGACTCCTACGAGCAGTACTTC,CSGKLAGDSYEQYF,once,TRBJ2-7,TRBD2,TRBV29-1
TGTGCCAGTACCTCCGGACAGAGTGCTAATGGCTACACCTTC,CASTSGQSANGYTF,NA,TRBJ1-2,NA,TRBV19
TGTGCCAGCAGTACCCAATCAAGTACCTACGAGCAGTACTTC,CASSTQSSTYEQYF,NA,TRBJ2-7,NA,TRBV6-4